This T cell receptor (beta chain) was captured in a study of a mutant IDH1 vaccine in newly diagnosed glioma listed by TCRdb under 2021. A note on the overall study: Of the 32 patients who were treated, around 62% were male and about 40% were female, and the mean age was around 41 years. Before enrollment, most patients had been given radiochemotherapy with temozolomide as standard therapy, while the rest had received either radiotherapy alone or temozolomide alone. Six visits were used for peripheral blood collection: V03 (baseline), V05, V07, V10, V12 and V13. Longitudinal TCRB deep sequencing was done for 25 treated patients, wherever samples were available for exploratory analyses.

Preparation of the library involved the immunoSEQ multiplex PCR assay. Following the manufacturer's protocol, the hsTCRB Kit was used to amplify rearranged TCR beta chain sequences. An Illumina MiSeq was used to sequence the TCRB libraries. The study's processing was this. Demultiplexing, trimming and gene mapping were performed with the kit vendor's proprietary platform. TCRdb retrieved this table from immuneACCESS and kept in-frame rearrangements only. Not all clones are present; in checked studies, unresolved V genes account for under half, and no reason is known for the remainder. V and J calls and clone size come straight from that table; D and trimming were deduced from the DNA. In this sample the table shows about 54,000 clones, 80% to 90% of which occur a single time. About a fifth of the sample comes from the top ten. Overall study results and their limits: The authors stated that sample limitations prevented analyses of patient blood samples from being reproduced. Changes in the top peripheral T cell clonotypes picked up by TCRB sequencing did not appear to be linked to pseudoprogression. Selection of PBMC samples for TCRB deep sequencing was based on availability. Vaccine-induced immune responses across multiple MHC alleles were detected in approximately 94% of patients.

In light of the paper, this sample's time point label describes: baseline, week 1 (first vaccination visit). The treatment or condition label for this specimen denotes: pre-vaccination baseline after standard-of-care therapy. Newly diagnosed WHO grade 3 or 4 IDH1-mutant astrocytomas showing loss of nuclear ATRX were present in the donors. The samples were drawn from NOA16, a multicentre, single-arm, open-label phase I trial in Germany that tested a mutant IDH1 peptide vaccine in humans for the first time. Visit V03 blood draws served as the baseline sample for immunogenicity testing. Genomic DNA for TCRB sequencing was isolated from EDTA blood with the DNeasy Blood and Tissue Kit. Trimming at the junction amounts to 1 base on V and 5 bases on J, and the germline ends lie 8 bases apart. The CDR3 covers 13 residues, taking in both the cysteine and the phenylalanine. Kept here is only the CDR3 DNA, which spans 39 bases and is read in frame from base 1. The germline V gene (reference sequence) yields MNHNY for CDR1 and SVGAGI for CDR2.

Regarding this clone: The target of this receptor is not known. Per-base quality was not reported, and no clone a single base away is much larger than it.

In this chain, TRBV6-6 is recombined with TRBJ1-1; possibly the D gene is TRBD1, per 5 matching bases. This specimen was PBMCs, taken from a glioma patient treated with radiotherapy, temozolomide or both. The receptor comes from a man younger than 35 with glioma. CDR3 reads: CASSYFGGTEAFF. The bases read TGTGCCAGCAGTTACTTCGGGGGGACTGAAGCTTTCTTT.